These 4 T cell receptor beta chains were all obtained from the same sample, sequenced in a study of shared clonotypes between healthy human individuals. Produced via immunoSEQ multiplex PCR; TCRdb's table is partial and in-frame only. This sample has around 500,000 clones, with 76% found just once. Sequencing was done on a sample of PBMCs. These receptors were obtained from a middle-aged woman in good health. Some clones in this sample may be carry-over from other donors' samples.

For this clone: A far more abundant clone sits one base away, making this likely a read error. This CDR3 is also generated by other DNA sequences in the sample. The chain combines TRBV12-2 with TRBJ2-1; whether TRBD2, the table's D call, matches the DNA was not checked. TRBV12-2 is given as a pseudogene. The CDR3 length is 14 residues. Written as DNA, the CDR3 is TGTGCAAGTCGCTGCCGACTGGCGGGCTATGAGCAGTTCTTC. It translates to CASRCRLAGYEQFF.

This clone showed up just once. This chain links TRBV27 with TRBJ2-1; D gene unclear. The V gene lost 3 bases and the J gene lost 10 bases, with 13 bases spanning the gap. Germline CDR1 MNHEY, CDR2 SMNVEV (reference sequence). CDR3 length equals 13 residues. The CDR3 DNA follows: TGTGCCAGCAGTTTCTCGGCTGCATGGGAGCAGTTCTTC. Encoded protein: CASSFSAAWEQFF.

The chain employs TRBV29-1 and TRBJ2-1; D is uncertain. Germline CDR1 is SQVTM and CDR2 is ANQGSEA. The V gene lost 6 bases and the J gene lost 2 bases, with 8 bases spanning the gap. This CDR3 has 12 residues. CDR3 loop: CSVSVTYNEQFF. The CDR3 DNA reads TGCAGCGTCTCAGTGACCTACAATGAGCAGTTCTTC.

The chain carries TRBV11-2 and TRBJ2-2; D is undetermined. Germline CDR1 reads SGHAT; CDR2 reads FQNNGV. The CDR3 is 14 amino acids. The ends were cut back, 6 bases at V and 3 bases at J, with 11 bases in the middle. In nucleotides, the CDR3 is TGTGCCAGCAGGCCTCAGCGAGACACCGGGGAGCTGTTTTTT. Encoded protein: CASRPQRDTGELFF. The complete variable domain, with remaining parts taken from reference TRBV11-2 and TRBJ2-2, reads EAGVAQSPRYKIIEKRQSVAFWCNPISGHATLYWYQQILGQGPKLLIQFQNNGVVDDSQLPKDRFSAERLKGVDSTLKIQPAKLEDSAVYLCASRPQRDTGELFFGEGSRLTVL.